Listed below are T cell receptor beta chains from one sample, sequenced in a study of STAT5B mutations in CD4+ large granular lymphocyte leukemia. Method: immunoSEQ multiplex PCR; TCRdb's copy keeps in-frame clones and lacks some. The sample has 24,000 or so clones, 74% seen once; the top ten hold 9.8%. Sequenced material: CD4+ T cells from blood buffy coats. These receptors originate from a human donor in good health. CDR3s include the opening cysteine and the closing phenylalanine or tryptophan. The D gene is left open where the match is weak. The size of a clone is reported for some rows only, either as once, few or many, or as a class for expanded clones.

. | TRBJ2-3 | TRBV7-9 | . | CASSLGSSTDTQYF | TGTGCCAGCAGCTTAGGTTCTAGCACAGATACGCAGTATTTT
TRBD1 | TRBJ1-5 | TRBV30 | . | CAWGQDSNQPQHF | TGTGCCTGGGGACAGGATAGCAATCAGCCCCAGCATTTT
TRBD1 | TRBJ2-2 | TRBV7-3 | few | CASSAQGALFGELFF | TGTGCCAGCAGCGCACAGGGGGCGTTATTCGGGGAGCTGTTTTTT
. | TRBJ1-5 | TRBV7-8 | . | CASSPRDTINQPQHF | TGTGCCAGCAGCCCCCGGGACACCATCAATCAGCCCCAGCATTTT
TRBD1 | TRBJ1-5 | TRBV5-1 | once | CATLPPGQGAQPQHF | TGCGCCACCCTACCACCGGGACAGGGAGCCCAGCCCCAGCATTTT
. | TRBJ1-1 | TRBV15 | . | CATSSYQNGGAAFF | TGTGCCACCAGCAGCTACCAGAACGGGGGGGCAGCTTTCTTT
. | TRBJ2-3 | TRBV7-2 | . | CASSLGGAPTDTQYF | TGTGCCAGCAGCTTAGGGGGGGCCCCCACAGATACGCAGTATTTT
. | TRBJ2-4 | TRBV11-2 | . | CASSLEAGAKNIQYF | TGTGCCAGCAGCTTAGAGGCGGGGGCCAAAAACATTCAGTACTTC
TRBD2 | TRBJ2-1 | TRBV28 | . | CASSLASGRGNHNEQFF | TGTGCCAGCAGTTTAGCTAGCGGGAGGGGGAACCACAATGAGCAGTTCTTC
TRBD2 | TRBJ2-1 | TRBV7-2 | . | CASSLAGGRDHEQFF | TGTGCCAGCAGCTTAGCGGGCGGGAGGGATCATGAGCAGTTCTTC
. | TRBJ2-6 | TRBV11-2 | . | CASSNRPAGSGANVLTF | TGTGCCAGCAGCAACCGTCCCGCAGGGTCCGGGGCCAACGTCCTGACTTTC
. | TRBJ2-1 | TRBV19 | few | CASSQGAYNEQFF | TGTGCCAGTAGTCAGGGAGCCTACAATGAGCAGTTCTTC
. | TRBJ2-3 | TRBV9 | . | CASSRMGTDTQYF | TGTGCCAGCAGCCGGATGGGCACAGATACGCAGTATTTT
TRBD1 | TRBJ2-5 | TRBV5-4 | . | CASSARQGAGKETQYF | TGTGCCAGCAGCGCAAGACAGGGGGCCGGGAAAGAGACCCAGTACTTC
. | TRBJ1-2 | TRBV7-3 | . | CASSLVGIHYGYTF | TGTGCCAGCAGCTTAGTCGGGATACACTATGGCTACACCTTC
. | TRBJ2-3 | TRBV19 | . | CASSIGTSTDTQYF | TGTGCCAGTAGTATAGGGACTAGCACAGATACGCAGTATTTT
. | TRBJ1-5 | TRBV5-1 | . | CASSKTGNSNQPQHF | TGCGCCAGCAGCAAGACAGGTAATAGCAATCAGCCCCAGCATTTT
. | TRBJ1-1 | TRBV9 | few | CASSAEAENTEAFF | TGTGCCAGCAGCGCGGAAGCGGAGAACACTGAAGCTTTCTTT
. | TRBJ2-7 | TRBV11-2 | . | CASSFLVRSYEQYF | TGTGCCAGCAGCTTCTTAGTGCGCTCCTACGAGCAGTACTTC
TRBD2 | TRBJ2-1 | TRBV11-2 | . | CASSLELAGGPEQFF | TGTGCCAGCAGCTTAGAATTAGCGGGAGGGCCTGAGCAGTTCTTC
. | TRBJ1-5 | TRBV5-1 | . | CASRLDSQQPQHF | TGCGCCAGCAGGCTCGACAGTCAGCAGCCCCAGCATTTT
TRBD2 | TRBJ2-2 | TRBV29-1 | . | CSVGTSGTGELFF | TGCAGCGTAGGGACTAGCGGAACCGGGGAGCTGTTTTTT
. | TRBJ2-1 | TRBV10-1 | . | CASSDLETGVYNEQFF | TGCGCCAGCAGTGATCTAGAGACGGGTGTATACAATGAGCAGTTCTTC
. | TRBJ2-5 | TRBV4-1 | . | CASSQDRQTQYF | TGCGCCAGCAGCCAAGATCGACAGACCCAGTACTTC
. | TRBJ2-7 | TRBV5-1 | . | CASRTLQGGLFEQYF | TGCGCCAGCAGGACATTACAGGGCGGGCTTTTCGAGCAGTACTTC
TRBD2 | TRBJ2-5 | TRBV9 | . | CASSVAGGPQETQYF | TGTGCCAGCAGCGTAGCGGGAGGGCCGCAAGAGACCCAGTACTTC
TRBD2 | TRBJ2-1 | TRBV4-2 | few | CASSRPLTSPLNEQFF | TGTGCCAGCAGCCGGCCGTTGACTAGCCCCCTCAATGAGCAGTTCTTC
. | TRBJ2-3 | TRBV28 | . | CASSPRADTQYF | TGTGCCAGTTCTCCCCGCGCCGATACGCAGTATTTT
TRBD2 | TRBJ2-7 | TRBV5-1 | once | CASSGTSGSYEQYF | TGCGCCAGCAGCGGGACTAGCGGCTCCTACGAGCAGTACTTC
. | TRBJ1-1 | TRBV7-2 | few | CASSSGPATEAFF | TGTGCCAGCAGTTCCGGGCCAGCCACTGAAGCTTTCTTT
TRBD2 | TRBJ2-1 | TRBV10-3 | . | CAGRGGPYNEQFF | TGTGCCGGGCGGGGGGGGCCCTACAATGAGCAGTTCTTC
. | TRBJ2-3 | TRBV5-1 | . | CASSSTIRQASTDTQYF | TGCGCCAGCAGCTCTACTATCCGACAAGCTAGCACAGATACGCAGTATTTT
TRBD1 | TRBJ1-1 | TRBV19 | . | CASSASGRGRGRNTEAFF | TGTGCCAGTAGTGCCTCGGGCAGGGGGCGCGGAAGAAACACTGAAGCTTTCTTT
. | TRBJ1-1 | TRBV7-2 | few | CASSFGGRRAAFF | TGTGCCAGCAGCTTCGGGGGGAGGCGGGCAGCTTTCTTT
TRBD1 | TRBJ2-2 | TRBV5-1 | . | CASSLGQGAVGGELFF | TGCGCCAGCAGCTTGGGACAGGGGGCTGTAGGCGGGGAGCTGTTTTTT
TRBD2 | TRBJ2-5 | TRBV4-2 | few | CASSQKPGLAEETQYF | TGTGCCAGCAGCCAAAAACCGGGACTAGCAGAAGAGACCCAGTACTTC
TRBD1 | TRBJ2-1 | TRBV11-2 | medium-sized | CASSLIVDRGNEQFF | TGTGCCAGCAGCTTAATCGTGGACAGGGGTAATGAGCAGTTCTTC
. | TRBJ1-6 | TRBV28 | . | CASRPDRPYAFNSPLHF | TGTGCCAGCAGACCTGACAGGCCCTACGCCTTTAATTCACCCCTCCACTTT
TRBD2 | TRBJ2-5 | TRBV2 | . | CASSFQRGGETQYF | TGTGCCAGCAGCTTTCAGCGGGGGGGGGAGACCCAGTACTTC
. | TRBJ2-2 | TRBV10-3 | . | CAISGALASAGELFF | TGTGCCATCAGTGGAGCGCTAGCGTCGGCCGGGGAGCTGTTTTTT
. | TRBJ1-2 | TRBV7-2 | . | CASSLIFAGFHYGYTF | TGTGCCAGCAGCTTAATCTTTGCGGGGTTCCACTATGGCTACACCTTC
TRBD1 | TRBJ1-1 | TRBV27 | . | CASSQLYGTGGGIAEAFF | TGTGCCAGCAGCCAACTTTACGGGACAGGGGGTGGAATAGCTGAAGCTTTCTTT